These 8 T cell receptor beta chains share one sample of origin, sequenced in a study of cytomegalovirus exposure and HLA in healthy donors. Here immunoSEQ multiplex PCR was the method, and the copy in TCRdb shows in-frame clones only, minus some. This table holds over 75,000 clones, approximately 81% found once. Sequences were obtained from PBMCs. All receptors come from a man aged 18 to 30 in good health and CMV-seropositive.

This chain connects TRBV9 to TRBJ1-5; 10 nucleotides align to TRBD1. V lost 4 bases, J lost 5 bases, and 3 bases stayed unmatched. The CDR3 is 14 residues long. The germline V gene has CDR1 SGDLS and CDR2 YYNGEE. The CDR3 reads CASSPGTGDQPQHF. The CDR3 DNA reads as TGTGCCAGCAGCCCTGGGACAGGGGATCAGCCCCAGCATTTT.

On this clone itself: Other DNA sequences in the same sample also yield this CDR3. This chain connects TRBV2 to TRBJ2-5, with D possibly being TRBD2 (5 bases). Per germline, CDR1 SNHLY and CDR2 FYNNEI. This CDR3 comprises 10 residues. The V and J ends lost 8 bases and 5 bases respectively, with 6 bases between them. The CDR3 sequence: CASRGETQYF. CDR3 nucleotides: TGTGCCAGCCGAGGGGAGACCCAGTACTTC.

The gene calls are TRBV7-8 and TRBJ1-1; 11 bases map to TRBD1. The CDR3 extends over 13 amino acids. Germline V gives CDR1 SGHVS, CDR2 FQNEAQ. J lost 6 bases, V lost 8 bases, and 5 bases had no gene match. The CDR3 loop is CASGTGGSPEAFF. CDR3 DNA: TGTGCCAGCGGGACAGGGGGATCCCCTGAAGCTTTCTTT. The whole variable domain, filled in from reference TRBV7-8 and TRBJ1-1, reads GAGVSQSPRYKVAKRGQDVALRCDPISGHVSLFWYQQALGQGPEFLTYFQNEAQLDKSGLPSDRFFAERPEGSVSTLKIQRTQQEDSAVYLCASGTGGSPEAFFGQGTRLTVV.

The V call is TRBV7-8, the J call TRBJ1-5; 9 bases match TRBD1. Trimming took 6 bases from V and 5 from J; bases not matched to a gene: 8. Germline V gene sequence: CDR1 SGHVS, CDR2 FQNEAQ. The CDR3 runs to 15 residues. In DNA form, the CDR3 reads TGTGCCAGCAGTTGGGACAGGGTGGGGTATCAGCCCCAGCATTTT. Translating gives CASSWDRVGYQPQHF.

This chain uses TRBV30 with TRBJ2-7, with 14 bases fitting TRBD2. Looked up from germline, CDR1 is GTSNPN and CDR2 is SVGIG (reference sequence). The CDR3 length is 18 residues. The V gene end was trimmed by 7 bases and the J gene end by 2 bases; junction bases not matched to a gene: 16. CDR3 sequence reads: CASDRAGTSGSLTYEQYF. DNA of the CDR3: TGTGCCTCGGATAGGGCCGGGACTAGCGGGAGTTTGACCTACGAGCAGTACTTC.

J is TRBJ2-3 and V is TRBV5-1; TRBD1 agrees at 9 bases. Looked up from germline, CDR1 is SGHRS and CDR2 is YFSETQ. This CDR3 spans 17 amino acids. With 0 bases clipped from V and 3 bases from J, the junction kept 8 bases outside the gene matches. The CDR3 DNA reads TGCGCCAGCAGCTTGGAGACAGGGGGTAAGGGGACAGATACGCAGTATTTT. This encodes CASSLETGGKGTDTQYF.

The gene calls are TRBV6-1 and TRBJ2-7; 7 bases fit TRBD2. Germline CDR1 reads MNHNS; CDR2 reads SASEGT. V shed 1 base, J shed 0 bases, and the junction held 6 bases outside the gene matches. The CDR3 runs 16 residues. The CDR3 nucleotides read TGTGCCAGCAGTGAAGGGACGGGGGGAAGCTCCTACGAGCAGTACTTC. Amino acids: CASSEGTGGSSYEQYF.

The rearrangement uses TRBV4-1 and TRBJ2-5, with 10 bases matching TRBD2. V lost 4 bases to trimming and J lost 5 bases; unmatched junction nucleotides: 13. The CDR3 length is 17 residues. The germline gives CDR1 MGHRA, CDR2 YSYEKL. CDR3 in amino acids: CASSPGFLAGVMETQYF. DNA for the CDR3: TGCGCCAGCAGCCCCGGCTTTCTAGCGGGAGTGATGGAGACCCAGTACTTC.